This TCR beta chain was documented in a study of response to subunit inactivated influenza vaccine (dated by TCRdb to the late 2010s). About the full investigation: Deep quantitative profiling of the T cell receptor repertoire was used in the study to follow responses to a trivalent subunit inactivated influenza vaccine.

Receptors were amplified or captured by RT-PCR. TCRdb names Illumina HiSeq 2500 as the instrument used. Through fastp at Q25 and MiXCR, TCRdb rebuilt clones from the public reads, retaining in-frame beta chains. Each entry is one CDR3 protein sequence, shown with its most common DNA and genes. The sample yields under 550,000 distinct CDR3 sequences; approximately 6.9% were counted once. The leading ten clones occupy roughly 14% of the sample. As to this clonotype: Its antigen is currently not known. No clone much larger than this one lies a single base away; base qualities are absent.

The CDR3 measures 16 amino acids from cysteine to phenylalanine. The entry retains the CDR3 DNA only, 48 bases that are in frame from base 1. CDR1 is given as LGHDT and CDR2 as YNNKEL, both from the germline V gene (reference sequence). Germline trimming: 1 base from V, 12 bases from J; junction bases outside gene matches: 14. Study-wide conclusions, independent of this receptor: It was suggested by the authors that each seasonal influenza vaccination may recruit only a limited number of new T cells.

This specimen consisted of PBMCs from blood, obtained less than 30 months after vaccination. The receptor chain draws on TRBV3-1 and TRBJ2-1; 8 bases in between match TRBD2. The origin of this receptor is a man aged 45-69 years who received an inactivated influenza vaccine. Donor details come from another sample of the same person, matched by shared clones. For the CDR3, the sequence is CASSQGNSGVPTLQFF. The nucleotide sequence reads as follows: TGTGCCAGCAGCCAAGGGAATAGCGGGGTCCCTACGTTGCAGTTCTTC.